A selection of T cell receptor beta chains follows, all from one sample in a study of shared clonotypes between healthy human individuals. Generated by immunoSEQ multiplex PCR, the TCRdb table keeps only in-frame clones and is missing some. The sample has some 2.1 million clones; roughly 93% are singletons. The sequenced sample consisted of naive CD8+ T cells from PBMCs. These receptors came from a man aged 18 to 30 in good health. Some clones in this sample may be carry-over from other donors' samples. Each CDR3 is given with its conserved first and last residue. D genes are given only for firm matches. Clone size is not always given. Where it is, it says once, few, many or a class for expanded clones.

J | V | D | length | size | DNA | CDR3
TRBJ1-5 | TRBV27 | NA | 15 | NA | TGTGCCAGCAGTCCATTGTTATTGGGCAATCAGCCCCAGCATTTT | CASSPLLLGNQPQHF
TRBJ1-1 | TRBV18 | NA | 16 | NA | TGTGCCAGCTCACCTGTCTCGGGACATATGAACACTGAAGCTTTCTTT | CASSPVSGHMNTEAFF
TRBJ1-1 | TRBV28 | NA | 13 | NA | TGTGCCAGCAGTTTTATCGAGAACACTGAAGCTTTCTTT | CASSFIENTEAFF
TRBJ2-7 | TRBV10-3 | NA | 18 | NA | TGTGCCATCAGTGACACGCATAATAGCGGACTAAGTTCCCTCGAGCAGTACTTC | CAISDTHNSGLSSLEQYF
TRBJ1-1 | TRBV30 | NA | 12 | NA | TGTGCCTGGAGGTACGGTTCCACTGAAGCTTTCTTT | CAWRYGSTEAFF
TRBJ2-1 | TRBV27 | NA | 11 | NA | TGTGCCAGCAGTTGGGGGGATGAGCAGTTCTTC | CASSWGDEQFF
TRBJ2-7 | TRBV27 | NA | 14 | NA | TGTGCCAGCAGTTTAGTCGGGGCAGTGGGCGAGCAGTACTTC | CASSLVGAVGEQYF
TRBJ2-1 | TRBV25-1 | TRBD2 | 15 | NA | TGTGCCAGCAGTCAACAGCGGGAGCTCTACAATGAGCAGTTCTTC | CASSQQRELYNEQFF
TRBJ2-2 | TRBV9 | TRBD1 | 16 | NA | TGTGCCAGCACGAGTAACCGGGACAGGAACACCGGGGAGCTGTTTTTT | CASTSNRDRNTGELFF
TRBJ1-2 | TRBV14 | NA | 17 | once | TGTGCCAGCAGCCAAGACCCTGGGGACGCAGGATTATATGGCTACACCTTC | CASSQDPGDAGLYGYTF
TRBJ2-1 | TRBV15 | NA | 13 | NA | TGTGCCACCAGCAGAGTTAGCGTTGGTGAGCAGTTCTTC | CATSRVSVGEQFF
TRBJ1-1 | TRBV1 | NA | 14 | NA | TGCACCAGCAGCCAAGACGGAGGGGACACTGAAGCTTTCTTT | CTSSQDGGDTEAFF
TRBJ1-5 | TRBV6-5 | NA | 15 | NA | TGTGCCAGCAGTTTTCAGGGTCCCCTGGGTCAGCCCCAGCATTTT | CASSFQGPLGQPQHF